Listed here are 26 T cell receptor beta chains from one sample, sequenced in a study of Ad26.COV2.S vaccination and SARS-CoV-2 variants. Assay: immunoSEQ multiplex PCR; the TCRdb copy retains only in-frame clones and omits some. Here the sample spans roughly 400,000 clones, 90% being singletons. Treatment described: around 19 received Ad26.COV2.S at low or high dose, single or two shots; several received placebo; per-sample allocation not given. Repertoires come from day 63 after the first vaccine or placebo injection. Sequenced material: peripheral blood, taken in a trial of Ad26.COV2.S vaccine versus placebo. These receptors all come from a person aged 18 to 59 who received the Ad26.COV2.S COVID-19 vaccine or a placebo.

As DNA, the CDR3 is TGTGCCTGGGCTCTAGCGGGAGGAGGGGAGCAGTACTTC. Translation gives CAWALAGGGEQYF. The chain joins TRBV30 to TRBJ2-7; 11 positions match TRBD2. The CDR3 spans 13 residues. CDR1 is GTSNPN and CDR2 is SVGIG in the germline V gene (reference sequence). V lost 5 bases and J lost 7; bases outside the gene matches: 7. Supplemented by reference TRBV30 and TRBJ2-7, the full variable domain reads SQTIHQWPATLVQPVGSPLSLECTVEGTSNPNLYWYRQAAGRGLQLLFYSVGIGQISSEVPQNLSASRPQDRQFILSSKKLLLSDSGFYLCAWALAGGGEQYFGPGTRLTVT.

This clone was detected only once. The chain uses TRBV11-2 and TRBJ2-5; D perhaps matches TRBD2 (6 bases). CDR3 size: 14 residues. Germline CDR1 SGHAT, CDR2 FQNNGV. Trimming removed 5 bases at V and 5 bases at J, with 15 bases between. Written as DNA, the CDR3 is TGTGCCAGCAGCCCTGGGGGGTGGGGGGAGACCCAGTACTTC. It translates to CASSPGGWGETQYF.

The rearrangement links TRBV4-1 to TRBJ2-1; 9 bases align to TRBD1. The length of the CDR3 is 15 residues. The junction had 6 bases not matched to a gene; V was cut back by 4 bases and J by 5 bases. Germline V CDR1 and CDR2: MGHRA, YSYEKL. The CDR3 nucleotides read TGCGCCAGCAGCCCCGGGACAGGGTGGGACAATGAGCAGTTCTTC. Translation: CASSPGTGWDNEQFF.

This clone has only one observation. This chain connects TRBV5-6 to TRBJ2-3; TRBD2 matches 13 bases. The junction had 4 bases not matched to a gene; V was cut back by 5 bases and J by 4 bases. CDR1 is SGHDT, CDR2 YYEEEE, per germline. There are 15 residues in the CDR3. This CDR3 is CASSRTSGSPDTQYF. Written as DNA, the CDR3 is TGTGCCAGCAGTAGGACTAGCGGGAGCCCAGATACGCAGTATTTT. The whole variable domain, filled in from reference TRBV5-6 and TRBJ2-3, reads DAGVTQSPTHLIKTRGQQVTLRCSPKSGHDTVSWYQQALGQGPQFIFQYYEEEERQRGNFPDRFSGHQFPNYSSELNVNALLLGDSALYLCASSRTSGSPDTQYFGPGTRLTVL.

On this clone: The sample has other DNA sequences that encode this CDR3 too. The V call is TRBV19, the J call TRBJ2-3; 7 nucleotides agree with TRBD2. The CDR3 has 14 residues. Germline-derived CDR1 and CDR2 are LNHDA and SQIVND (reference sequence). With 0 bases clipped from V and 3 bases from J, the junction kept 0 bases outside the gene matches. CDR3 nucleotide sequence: TGTGCCAGTAGTATAGACGGGGGGACAGATACGCAGTATTTT. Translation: CASSIDGGTDTQYF. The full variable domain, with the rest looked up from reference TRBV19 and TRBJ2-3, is DGGITQSPKYLFRKEGQNVTLSCEQNLNHDAMYWYRQDPGQGLRLIYYSQIVNDFQKGDIAEGYSVSREKKESFPLTVTSAQKNPTAFYLCASSIDGGTDTQYFGPGTRLTVL.

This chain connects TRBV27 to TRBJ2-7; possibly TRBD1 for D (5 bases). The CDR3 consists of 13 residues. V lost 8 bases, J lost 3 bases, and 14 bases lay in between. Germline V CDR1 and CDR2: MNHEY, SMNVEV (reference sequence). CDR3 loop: CASCPGRGYEQYF. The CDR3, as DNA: TGTGCCAGCTGCCCCGGTAGGGGCTACGAGCAGTACTTC.

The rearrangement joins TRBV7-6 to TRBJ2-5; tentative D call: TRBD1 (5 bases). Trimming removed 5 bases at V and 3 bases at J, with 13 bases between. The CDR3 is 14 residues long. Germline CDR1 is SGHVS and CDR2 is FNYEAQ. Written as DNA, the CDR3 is TGTGCCAGCAGCCTAGGGGTAGGGGAAGAGACCCAGTACTTC. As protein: CASSLGVGEETQYF.

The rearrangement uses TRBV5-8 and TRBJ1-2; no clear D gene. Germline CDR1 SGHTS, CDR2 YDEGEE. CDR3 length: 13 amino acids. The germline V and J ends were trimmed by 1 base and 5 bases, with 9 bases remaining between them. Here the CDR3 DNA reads TGTGCCAGCAGCTTGTATAGGCCGTATGGCTACACCTTC. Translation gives CASSLYRPYGYTF.

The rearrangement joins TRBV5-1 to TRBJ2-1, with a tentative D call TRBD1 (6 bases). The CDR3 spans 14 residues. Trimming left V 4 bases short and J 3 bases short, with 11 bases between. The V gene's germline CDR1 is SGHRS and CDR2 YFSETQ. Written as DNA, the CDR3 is TGCGCCAGCAGCCAGGGGTCTAGCTACAATGAGCAGTTCTTC. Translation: CASSQGSSYNEQFF.

This chain's CDR3 is CASSSSSELFF. CDR3 nucleotide sequence: TGTGCCAGCAGTTCATCCTCTGAGCTGTTTTTT. The chain links TRBV27 to TRBJ2-2; D is ambiguous. Per the germline V gene, CDR1 is MNHEY and CDR2 is SMNVEV (reference sequence). Trimming stripped 4 bases from V and 11 bases from J, with 8 bases between. This CDR3 is 11 amino acids long.

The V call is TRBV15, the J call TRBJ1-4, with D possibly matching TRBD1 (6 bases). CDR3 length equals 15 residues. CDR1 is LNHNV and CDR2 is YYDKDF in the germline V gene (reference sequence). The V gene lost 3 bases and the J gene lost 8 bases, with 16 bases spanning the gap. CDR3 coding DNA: TGTGCCACCAGCAGGGACGGGGGCTATGGAGAAAAACTGTTTTTT. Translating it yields CATSRDGGYGEKLFF.

The CDR3 DNA follows: TGTGCCAGCACCCCATTGGCCAGCACAGATACGCAGTATTTT. Encoded protein: CASTPLASTDTQYF. V and J are TRBV7-2 and TRBJ2-3; no clear D. CDR3 length: 14 amino acids. Trimming removed 7 bases from V and 0 bases from J, with 11 bases in between. Germline loops: CDR1 SGHTA, CDR2 FQGNSA.

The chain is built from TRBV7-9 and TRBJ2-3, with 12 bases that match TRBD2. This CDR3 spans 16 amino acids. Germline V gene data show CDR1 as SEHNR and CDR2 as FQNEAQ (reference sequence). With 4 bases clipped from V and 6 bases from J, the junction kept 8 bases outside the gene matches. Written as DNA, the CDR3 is TGTGCCAGCAGCTCCAGACTAGCGGGAGTGGCGGATACGCAGTATTTT. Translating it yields CASSSRLAGVADTQYF.

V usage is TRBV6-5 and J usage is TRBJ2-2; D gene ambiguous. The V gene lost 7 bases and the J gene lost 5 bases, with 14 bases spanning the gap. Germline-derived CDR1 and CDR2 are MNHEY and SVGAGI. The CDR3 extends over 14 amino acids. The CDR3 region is CASTRTGGTGELFF. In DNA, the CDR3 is TGTGCCAGCACCAGGACCGGTGGGACCGGGGAGCTGTTTTTT.

The CDR3 region is CASSLGGAGNTIYF. CDR3 bases: TGTGCCAGCAGCTTAGGGGGGGCGGGAAACACCATATATTTT. The chain carries TRBV5-6 and TRBJ1-3; a possible D gene is TRBD1 (6 bases). The CDR3 contains 14 residues. Per the germline V gene, CDR1 is SGHDT and CDR2 is YYEEEE. V gave up 2 bases and J gave up 4 bases, with 10 bases separating them.

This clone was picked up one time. CDR3 in DNA: TGTGCCAGCCTTAGCCGGGGGACCCAGTACTTC. Translated, it gives CASLSRGTQYF. V gene TRBV28 combines with J gene TRBJ2-5; weak D call: TRBD2 (5 bases). CDR1 and CDR2 (germline): MDHEN, SYDVKM. V lost 8 bases to trimming and J lost 7 bases, with 11 bases between them. The CDR3 consists of 11 residues.

This CDR3 reads CASSYWKGPGTEAFF. In nucleotides, the CDR3 is TGTGCCAGCAGTTACTGGAAAGGACCGGGCACTGAAGCTTTCTTT. The V call is TRBV6-5, the J call TRBJ1-1; D remains ambiguous. The CDR3 contains 15 residues. The V end lost 1 base, the J end lost 4 bases, and 13 bases lay between the germline ends. Looked up from germline, CDR1 is MNHEY and CDR2 is SVGAGI.

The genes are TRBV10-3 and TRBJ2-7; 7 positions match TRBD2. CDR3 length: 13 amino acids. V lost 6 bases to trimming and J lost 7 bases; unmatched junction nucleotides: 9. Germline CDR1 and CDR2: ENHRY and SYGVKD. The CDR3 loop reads CAIRATGGEEQYF. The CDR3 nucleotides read TGTGCCATCAGGGCTACGGGGGGAGAGGAGCAGTACTTC.

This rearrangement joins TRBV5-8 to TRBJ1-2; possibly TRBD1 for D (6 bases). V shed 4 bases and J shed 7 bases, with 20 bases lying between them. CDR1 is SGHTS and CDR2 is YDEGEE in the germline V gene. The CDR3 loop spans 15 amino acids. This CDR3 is CASSPGLDRRSGYTF. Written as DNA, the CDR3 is TGTGCCAGCAGCCCAGGGTTGGACAGACGTTCTGGCTACACCTTC.

CDR3 region: CASSSHRGKVETQYF. The CDR3 DNA sequence: TGTGCCAGCAGCTCACACAGGGGGAAAGTAGAGACCCAGTACTTC. The V gene is TRBV7-9, the J gene TRBJ2-5; 8 bases fit TRBD1. The CDR3 consists of 15 residues. Germline values: CDR1 SEHNR, CDR2 FQNEAQ (reference sequence). After removal of 4 bases from V and 4 bases from J, the junction contained 8 bases not matched to a gene.

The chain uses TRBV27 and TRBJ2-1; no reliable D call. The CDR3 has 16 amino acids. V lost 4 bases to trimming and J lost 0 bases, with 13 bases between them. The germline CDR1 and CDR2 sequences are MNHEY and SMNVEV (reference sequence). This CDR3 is CASSSLLRSSYNEQFF. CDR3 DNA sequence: TGTGCCAGCAGTTCCCTCTTGCGGAGCTCCTACAATGAGCAGTTCTTC.

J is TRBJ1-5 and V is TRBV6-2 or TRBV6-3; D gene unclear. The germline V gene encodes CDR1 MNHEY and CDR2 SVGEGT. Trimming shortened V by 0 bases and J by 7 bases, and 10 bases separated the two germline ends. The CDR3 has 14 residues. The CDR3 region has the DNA TGTGCCAGCAGTTACTCGACTCCGGGGCAGCCCCAGCATTTT. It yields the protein CASSYSTPGQPQHF.

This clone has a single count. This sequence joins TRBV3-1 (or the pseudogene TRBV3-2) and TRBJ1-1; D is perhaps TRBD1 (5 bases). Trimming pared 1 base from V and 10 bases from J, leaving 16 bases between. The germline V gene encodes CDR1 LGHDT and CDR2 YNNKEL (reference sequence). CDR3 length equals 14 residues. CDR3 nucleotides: TGTGCCAGCAGCCAAGGAGGTGGGGCGGGCGGAGCTTTCTTT. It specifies CASSQGGGAGGAFF.

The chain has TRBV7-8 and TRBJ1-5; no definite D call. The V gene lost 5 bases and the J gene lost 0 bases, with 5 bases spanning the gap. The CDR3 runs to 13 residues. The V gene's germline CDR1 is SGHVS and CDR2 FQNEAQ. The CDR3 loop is CASSRYSNQPQHF. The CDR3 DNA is TGTGCCAGCAGCCGTTATAGCAATCAGCCCCAGCATTTT.

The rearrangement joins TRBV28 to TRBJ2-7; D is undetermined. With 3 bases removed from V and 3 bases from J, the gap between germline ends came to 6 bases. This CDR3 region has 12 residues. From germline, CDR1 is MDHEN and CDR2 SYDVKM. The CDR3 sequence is CASSFQLYEQYF. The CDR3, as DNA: TGTGCCAGCAGTTTTCAGCTCTACGAGCAGTACTTC.

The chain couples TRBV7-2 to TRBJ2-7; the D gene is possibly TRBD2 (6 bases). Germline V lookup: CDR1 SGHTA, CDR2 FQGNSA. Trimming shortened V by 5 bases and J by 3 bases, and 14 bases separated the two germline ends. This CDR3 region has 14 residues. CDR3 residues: CASSPPWGVYEQYF. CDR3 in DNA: TGTGCCAGCAGCCCCCCGTGGGGGGTCTACGAGCAGTACTTC.